This T cell receptor beta chain was identified in a study of cytomegalovirus exposure and HLA in healthy donors. Trimming cost V 4 bases and J 8 bases; bases outside gene matches: 5. The CDR3 length is 13 residues. Per germline, CDR1 SGHTA and CDR2 FQGTGA. Assay: immunoSEQ multiplex PCR; the TCRdb copy retains only in-frame clones and omits some. The profile shows roughly 60,000 clones, roughly nine tenths of them singletons. Donors came from a validation cohort of over a hundred subjects, distinct from the first 666-subject cohort. This clonotype was obtained from a woman in her 30s in good health and CMV-seronegative. Material: PBMCs. J is TRBJ2-1 and V is TRBV7-3, with TRBD1 matching over 7 bases. The CDR3 protein is CASSSLDRDEQFF. The CDR3 nucleotides read TGTGCCAGCAGCTCTCTCGACAGGGATGAGCAGTTCTTC.